The subject of this entry is one T cell receptor (beta chain). This sample was taken from a study of blood T cell repertoires in COVID-19. Whole-study context: There were acute and convalescent COVID-19 samples, and they came from the United States, Italy and Spain. T cells, B-cell-depleted T cells, or PBMCs provided the cDNA or gDNA that served as material.

V lost 4 bases to trimming and J lost 0 bases; unmatched junction nucleotides: 2. There are 14 residues in the CDR3. Germline CDR1 and CDR2: MNHEY and SVGAGI. As handled by the study authors: Amplifying reference gene primers gave estimates of nucleated cell counts. Clones were sequenced by immunoSEQ multiplex PCR, and TCRdb holds only the in-frame ones, with some missing. From that table come the V and J calls and clone size; the DNA was used to work out D and trimming. This sample yields about 250,000 clones, of which more than 70% are seen a single time; 6% to 6.5% belongs to the top ten. One Seattle source followed patients from active infection through their disease course.

This sequence was found in a woman in her twenties or thirties with COVID-19, enrolled during active disease. The rearrangement uses TRBV6-5 and TRBJ1-2; 7 positions agree with TRBD1. Sequencing was carried out using peripheral blood. The CDR3 DNA is TGTGCCAGCAGTTTAGACAGGGCTAACTATGGCTACACCTTC. Translating gives CASSLDRANYGYTF.